Presented here are 29 T cell receptor beta chains from one specimen sequenced in a study of shared clonotypes between healthy human individuals. The assay was immunoSEQ multiplex PCR, and TCRdb's table has in-frame clones only and misses some. Among some 790,000 clones listed, roughly two thirds were seen once. The sequencing input was memory CD4+ T cells sorted from blood. Subset of the sample: CD45RA-negative fraction. These receptors all come from a woman under 40 in good health.

The V and J genes are TRBV18 and TRBJ2-1; 7 bases map to TRBD1. V shed 4 bases and J 1 base; nucleotides not matched to a gene: 4. The germline gives CDR1 KGHSH, CDR2 LQKENI. This CDR3 has 15 amino acids. The CDR3: CASSLGQRSYNEQFF. The CDR3 coding sequence is TGTGCCAGCTCACTGGGACAGAGGTCCTACAATGAGCAGTTCTTC.

This rearrangement joins TRBV6-4 to TRBJ2-2; the D gene could be TRBD1 or TRBD2 (6 bases each). This CDR3 has 14 amino acids. The ends were cut back, 4 bases at V and 7 bases at J, with 13 bases in the middle. CDR1 and CDR2 (germline): MRHNA, SNTAGT. This CDR3 reads CASSVEGESGELFF. In nucleotides, the CDR3 is TGTGCCAGCAGTGTGGAGGGGGAAAGCGGGGAGCTGTTTTTT.

The chain carries TRBV28 and TRBJ2-4, with a tentative D call TRBD2 (5 bases). CDR3 length: 13 residues. V lost 4 bases and J lost 1, with 5 bases in between. The germline V gene has CDR1 MDHEN and CDR2 SYDVKM. CDR3: CASSWEAKNIQYF. The CDR3 DNA is TGTGCCAGCAGTTGGGAGGCCAAAAACATTCAGTACTTC.

This chain uses TRBV18 with TRBJ2-5; TRBD2 matches at 8 bases. V shed 0 bases, J shed 6 bases, and the junction held 6 bases outside the gene matches. Germline V gene lookup returns CDR1 KGHSH and CDR2 LQKENI. The length of the CDR3 is 15 residues. The CDR3 loop is CASSPPSAGDQTQYF. The CDR3 DNA reads as TGTGCCAGCTCACCACCTTCAGCGGGAGATCAGACCCAGTACTTC.

This rearrangement joins TRBV29-1 to TRBJ2-3, with 12 positions matching TRBD2. The CDR3 is 18 amino acids. V shed 1 base and J 0 bases; nucleotides not matched to a gene: 8. Per germline, CDR1 SQVTM and CDR2 ANQGSEA. The CDR3 sequence is CSVEGTSGAPASTDTQYF. In nucleotides, the CDR3 is TGCAGCGTTGAAGGGACTAGCGGGGCCCCCGCTAGCACAGATACGCAGTATTTT.

In nucleotides, the CDR3 is TGTGCCAGCAGCCTGGGTGGGCCCACCTACGAGCAGTACTTC. Translating it yields CASSLGGPTYEQYF. The V call is TRBV7-3, the J call TRBJ2-7; no clear D. V dropped 5 bases and J dropped 2 bases, with 13 bases sitting between them. This CDR3 has 14 residues. Germline CDR1 reads SGHTA; CDR2 reads FQGTGA.

The sample holds one count of this clone. Possible read error: a much larger clone is one base away. This chain links TRBV6-1 with TRBJ1-3; D gene ambiguous. Germline assignment: CDR1 MNHNS and CDR2 SASEGT. The CDR3 consists of 13 residues. V lost 5 bases and J 0 bases, leaving 5 bases between the germline ends. The CDR3 is CASSINSGNTIYF. DNA for the CDR3: TGTGCCAGCAGTATAAACTCTGGAAACACCATATATTTT.

This chain connects TRBV5-6 to TRBJ2-3; possibly TRBD2 for D (6 bases). V lost 6 bases, J lost 3 bases, and 17 bases lay in between. There are 15 residues in the CDR3. CDR1 SGHDT and CDR2 YYEEEE come from the germline V gene. The CDR3 nucleotides are TGTGCCAGCACCCAACTAGCTAGTCTGACAGATACGCAGTATTTT. Its protein product is CASTQLASLTDTQYF. The full variable domain, rest sourced from reference TRBV5-6 and TRBJ2-3, is DAGVTQSPTHLIKTRGQQVTLRCSPKSGHDTVSWYQQALGQGPQFIFQYYEEEERQRGNFPDRFSGHQFPNYSSELNVNALLLGDSALYLCASTQLASLTDTQYFGPGTRLTVL.

The chain links TRBV27 to TRBJ2-7, with 8 bases identical to TRBD2. The CDR3 has 16 amino acids. V dropped 6 bases and J dropped 4; count of bases not matched to a gene: 14. Germline-derived CDR1 and CDR2 are MNHEY and SMNVEV (reference sequence). The CDR3 DNA follows: TGTGCCAGCAGCCATAGAGCGGGGGTAAGGCTATACGAGCAGTACTTC. Its protein is CASSHRAGVRLYEQYF.

The chain couples TRBV4-1 to TRBJ2-5; weak D call: TRBD2 (6 bases). The CDR3 totals 16 residues. V shed 3 bases and J shed 4 bases, with 18 bases lying between them. Germline CDR1 and CDR2: MGHRA and YSYEKL. The CDR3 spells CASSQLGLRPPETQYF. The CDR3 bases are TGCGCCAGCAGCCAGCTGGGACTCCGACCCCCAGAGACCCAGTACTTC.

The rearrangement uses TRBV27 and TRBJ2-1; 11 bases align to TRBD2. Trimming took 2 bases from V and 9 from J; bases not matched to a gene: 0. This CDR3 is built from 13 residues. Germline V CDR1 and CDR2: MNHEY, SMNVEV (reference sequence). As DNA, the CDR3 is TGTGCCAGCAGTTTACTAGCGGGAGGTGAGCAGTTCTTC. This sequence encodes CASSLLAGGEQFF.

The chain joins TRBV7-3 to TRBJ2-1; 9 positions agree with TRBD2. The CDR3 sequence is 13 residues long. V was clipped by 8 bases and J by 7 bases; unmatched bases: 6. Germline V gene data show CDR1 as SGHTA and CDR2 as FQGTGA. The CDR3, as DNA: TGTGCCAGCGCTAGCGGGATCTTAAATGAGCAGTTCTTC. Its translation: CASASGILNEQFF. Supplemented by reference TRBV7-3 and TRBJ2-1, the full variable domain reads GAGVSQTPSNKVTEKGKYVELRCDPISGHTALYWYRQSLGQGPEFLIYFQGTGAADDSGLPNDRFFAVRPEGSVSTLKIQRTERGDSAVYLCASASGILNEQFFGPGTRLTVL.

This chain joins TRBV5-1 and TRBJ2-1, with 7 bases identical to TRBD1. The ends lost 3 bases at V and 0 bases at J; junction bases unmatched: 3. The CDR3 spans 15 residues. CDR1 SGHRS and CDR2 YFSETQ come from the germline V gene. The CDR3 bases are TGCGCCAGCAGCTGGGACAGCTTCTCCTACAATGAGCAGTTCTTC. Residues: CASSWDSFSYNEQFF.

The chain has TRBV7-9 and TRBJ2-1; perhaps TRBD2 as D (6 bases). CDR1 and CDR2 (germline): SEHNR, FQNEAQ (reference sequence). V lost 3 bases to trimming and J lost 6 bases, with 12 bases between them. CDR3 length: 14 amino acids. This CDR3 is CASSLGGQFNEQFF. The DNA for the CDR3 is TGTGCCAGCAGCTTGGGAGGACAATTCAATGAGCAGTTCTTC.

At least ten counts were recorded for this clone. This chain connects TRBV4-2 to TRBJ2-3; 7 positions match TRBD1. J lost 2 bases, V lost 4 bases, and 12 bases had no gene match. In germline, CDR1 is LGHNA, CDR2 YNFKEQ. The CDR3 has 17 residues. Here the CDR3 reads CASSPSPGRGYTDTQYF. CDR3 DNA: TGTGCCAGCAGCCCTTCGCCGGGCAGGGGGTACACAGATACGCAGTATTTT.

The chain uses TRBV7-6 and TRBJ2-2; 7 bases agree with TRBD1. This CDR3 has 17 amino acids. After removal of 4 bases from V and 4 bases from J, the junction contained 12 bases not matched to a gene. Germline assignment: CDR1 SGHVS and CDR2 FNYEAQ. For the CDR3, the DNA is TGTGCCAGCAGCTCCGGAACAGGGGAGCGAGGCACCGGGGAGCTGTTTTTT. It codes for CASSSGTGERGTGELFF.

Remarks on this clone: An end of the junction differs from the germline gene, which may be a read error. The chain combines TRBV19 with TRBJ1-3; D unresolved. CDR3 length: 15 amino acids. The germline gives CDR1 LNHDA, CDR2 SQIVND (reference sequence). In DNA form, the CDR3 reads TGTGCCAGTAGTGTAGACCGGAGCTCTGGAAACACCATATATTTT. Protein product: CASSVDRSSGNTIYF.

In the case of this clone: This specimen includes other DNA sequences encoding the same CDR3. The chain has TRBV5-1 and TRBJ2-1; D is uncertain. Trimming took 4 bases from V and 4 from J, leaving 15 bases between them. The CDR3 is 15 residues long. Germline values: CDR1 SGHRS, CDR2 YFSETQ. CDR3 DNA: TGCGCCAGCAGCGCCGATTCCCTAGGTTACAATGAGCAGTTCTTC. Translating gives CASSADSLGYNEQFF.

This clone was recorded only once. V usage is TRBV5-1 and J usage is TRBJ2-2, with TRBD2 identical over 7 bases. The CDR3 has 18 residues. Unmatched junction bases numbered 8, after V lost 0 bases and J lost 0 bases. Germline V gene data show CDR1 as SGHRS and CDR2 as YFSETQ. The CDR3 DNA follows: TGCGCCAGCAGCTTGGGCGCTAGCGGAACAACGAACACCGGGGAGCTGTTTTTT. Amino acid sequence: CASSLGASGTTNTGELFF.

This clone was recorded once. This rearrangement joins TRBV7-9 to TRBJ2-7; D is possibly TRBD1 or TRBD2 (5 bases each). Germline-derived CDR1 and CDR2 are SEHNR and FQNEAQ (reference sequence). This CDR3 has 12 residues. V shed 5 bases and J shed 6 bases, with 11 bases lying between them. The CDR3, as DNA: TGTGCCAGCAGCCCCGGGACCACCGAGCAGTACTTC. It encodes CASSPGTTEQYF. Based on the CDR3 plus reference TRBV7-9 and TRBJ2-7, the full variable domain is DTGVSQNPRHKITKRGQNVTFRCDPISEHNRLYWYRQTLGQGPEFLTYFQNEAQLEKSRLLSDRFSAERPKGSFSTLEIQRTEQGDSAMYLCASSPGTTEQYFGPGTRLTVT.

The rearrangement links TRBV10-3 to TRBJ2-7; 9 positions agree with TRBD1. Germline loops: CDR1 ENHRY, CDR2 SYGVKD. The length of the CDR3 is 15 residues. V shed 6 bases and J 5 bases; nucleotides not matched to a gene: 11. In DNA, the CDR3 is TGTGCCATCAGGGCCGGGACAGGGTTTGGCGACGAGCAGTACTTC. Protein: CAIRAGTGFGDEQYF.

This clone was detected only a few times. This specimen includes other DNA sequences encoding the same CDR3. The rearrangement joins TRBV5-1 to TRBJ2-5; 9 bases align to TRBD2. The CDR3 runs 14 residues. With 2 bases clipped from V and 3 bases from J, the junction kept 2 bases outside the gene matches. CDR1 and CDR2 from the germline V gene are SGHRS and YFSETQ. CDR3 loop: CASSFGTSKETQYF. The CDR3, as DNA: TGCGCCAGCAGCTTCGGGACTAGCAAAGAGACCCAGTACTTC.

On this clone itself: The sample carries other DNA sequences with the same CDR3. V gene TRBV4-1 combines with J gene TRBJ2-7; D is undetermined. Germline V gene data show CDR1 as MGHRA and CDR2 as YSYEKL. V shed 1 base and J shed 1 base, with 11 bases lying between them. The CDR3 covers 15 residues. Written as DNA, the CDR3 is TGCGCCAGCAGCCAAGGGGCAGGAGTTTCCTACGAGCAGTACTTC. Protein product: CASSQGAGVSYEQYF.

The V call is TRBV5-4, the J call TRBJ2-1; possibly TRBD1 or TRBD2 for D (5 bases each). This CDR3 comprises 16 residues. Per the germline V gene, CDR1 is SGHNT and CDR2 is YYREEE (reference sequence). V lost 4 bases and J lost 0, with 14 bases in between. CDR3 nucleotides: TGTGCCAGCAGCCCATTTGGGGGAAGCTCCTACAATGAGCAGTTCTTC. Protein sequence: CASSPFGGSSYNEQFF.

Worth noting for this clone: Other DNA sequences in the same sample also yield this CDR3. The V and J genes are TRBV5-4 and TRBJ1-5; D call uncertain. This CDR3 spans 14 amino acids. Trimming removed 0 bases from V and 1 base from J, with 5 bases in between. Germline CDR1 SGHNT, CDR2 YYREEE (reference sequence). Here the CDR3 DNA reads TGTGCCAGCAGCTTGGATAGGAGCAATCAGCCCCAGCATTTT. Its translation: CASSLDRSNQPQHF.

This clone was recorded a few times. The chain employs TRBV11-2 and TRBJ1-1, with D maybe TRBD1 (5 bases). Per the germline V gene, CDR1 is SGHAT and CDR2 is FQNNGV. The CDR3 contains 14 residues. Between the trimmed V and J ends, which lost 0 bases and 5 bases, there was a span of 10 bases. The CDR3 bases are TGTGCCAGCAGCTTAGAGGGGGGTCGAACTGAAGCTTTCTTT. Its translation is CASSLEGGRTEAFF.

This sequence joins TRBV28 and TRBJ2-7, with D tentatively TRBD1 (5 bases). V was trimmed by 6 bases and J by 6 bases, leaving 15 bases between them. The CDR3 spans 13 residues. CDR1 and CDR2 (germline): MDHEN, SYDVKM. The CDR3 sequence: CASRYRRDGEQYF. The CDR3 DNA reads TGTGCCAGCAGATACCGCAGGGATGGCGAGCAGTACTTC.

V gene TRBV6-1 combines with J gene TRBJ1-5; unclear D gene. CDR3 length: 15 residues. CDR1 is MNHNS, CDR2 SASEGT, per germline. V was trimmed by 3 bases and J by 1 base, leaving 10 bases between them. Written as DNA, the CDR3 is TGTGCCAGCAGTGATAATACAGCCAGCAATCAGCCCCAGCATTTT. Translated, it gives CASSDNTASNQPQHF.

The rearrangement uses TRBV6-1 and TRBJ2-3; D is perhaps TRBD1 or TRBD2 (6 bases each). Per germline, CDR1 MNHNS and CDR2 SASEGT. The germline V and J ends were trimmed by 8 bases and 2 bases, with 17 bases remaining between them. The CDR3 runs to 15 residues. The CDR3 DNA sequence: TGTGCCAGCGTTGCGGCGGGACACTACACAGATACGCAGTATTTT. This sequence encodes CASVAAGHYTDTQYF.